This T cell receptor beta chain was observed in a study of Ad26.COV2.S vaccination and SARS-CoV-2 variants. Study as a whole: Recipients of Ad26.COV2.S got it intramuscularly, once or twice 56 days apart.

Study conclusions and caveats: Vaccinated and placebo-treated recipients had similar non-spike TCR breadth. Vaccinees reportedly had broad spike-specific CD8+ and CD4+ T cell responses.

Trimming cost V 5 bases and J 0 bases; bases outside gene matches: 3. The CDR3 consists of 16 residues. CDR1 SEHNR and CDR2 FQNEAQ come from the germline V gene (reference sequence). Treatment indicated: roughly 20 received Ad26.COV2.S at low or high dose, single or two shots; 5 received placebo; per-sample allocation not given. Specimen acquisition occurred on day 63 following the initial vaccine or placebo injection. A note on this clone: Antigen unknown.

Clones were sequenced by immunoSEQ multiplex PCR, and TCRdb holds only the in-frame ones, with some missing. The table has more than 300,000 clones, about 89% seen once. Material: peripheral blood, obtained in a trial of Ad26.COV2.S vaccine versus placebo. This chain uses TRBV7-9 with TRBJ2-1; 11 nucleotides line up with TRBD2. This TCR was recovered from a person between 18 and 65 years old who received the Ad26.COV2.S COVID-19 vaccine or a placebo. CDR3 nucleotide sequence: TGTGCCAGCAGCCGACTAGCGGGAATCTCCTACAATGAGCAGTTCTTC. It codes for CASSRLAGISYNEQFF.